The T cell receptor (beta chain) under discussion was sequenced for a study of monozygotic twins with cystic fibrosis. On this clone itself: The antigen is not known.

General observations from the study: Monozygotic CF twins shared more identical nucleotide clonotypes than unrelated patients. The repertoire was suggested to be naive-dominated, clonality median roughly 0.0093.

TCRdb's copy holds only in-frame clones and misses some; the assay was immunoSEQ multiplex PCR. The repertoire consists of about 39,000 clones, with 75% to 95% occurring once and the leading ten covering about 0.2%. Germline assignment: CDR1 SEHNR and CDR2 FQNEAQ (reference sequence). This CDR3 region has 15 residues. V was shortened by 8 bases and J by 6 bases, with 17 bases between the two germline ends. This receptor was taken from a boy aged 2 to 10 with cystic fibrosis. V usage is TRBV7-9 and J usage is TRBJ1-6; D possibly corresponds to TRBD1 (5 bases). Sequencing was done on a sample of blood. The CDR3 loop is CASAVGQETNSPLHF. The CDR3 DNA sequence: TGTGCCAGCGCCGTAGGACAAGAGACTAATTCACCCCTCCACTTT. Supplemented by reference TRBV7-9 and TRBJ1-6, the full variable domain reads DTGVSQNPRHKITKRGQNVTFRCDPISEHNRLYWYRQTLGQGPEFLTYFQNEAQLEKSRLLSDRFSAERPKGSFSTLEIQRTEQGDSAMYLCASAVGQETNSPLHFGNGTRLTVT.